A single sample gave rise to the 5 T cell receptor beta chains below, sequenced in a study of cytomegalovirus exposure and HLA in healthy donors. Both 60 Vbeta primers and 13 Jbeta primers went into the PCR. The table came from immunoSEQ multiplex PCR; TCRdb's copy has only in-frame clones and leaves some out. Of over 65,000 clones in the sample, around 80% are singletons; the top ten hold around 8.9%. The sample consisted of PBMCs. Source of these receptors: a man in his forties in good health and CMV-seronegative.

The chain couples TRBV10-3 to TRBJ1-5, with D unresolved. This CDR3 region has 13 residues. V shed 1 base and J shed 5 bases, with 6 bases lying between them. Germline V CDR1 and CDR2: ENHRY, SYGVKD. CDR3 sequence: CAISEYRDQPQHF. The CDR3, as DNA: TGTGCCATCAGTGAGTACCGAGATCAGCCCCAGCATTTT.

This chain connects TRBV18 to TRBJ2-2, with 8 bases that match TRBD1. Germline loops: CDR1 KGHSH, CDR2 LQKENI. This CDR3 contains 16 residues. Trimming cost V 4 bases and J 0 bases; bases outside gene matches: 4. Here the CDR3 DNA reads TGTGCCAGCTCACAGGGACAGGCCGCGAACACCGGGGAGCTGTTTTTT. It is translated as CASSQGQAANTGELFF.

The chain carries TRBV10-1 and TRBJ2-7, with 7 nucleotides matching TRBD2. J lost 4 bases, V lost 3 bases, and 3 bases had no gene match. The length of the CDR3 is 13 residues. Per germline, CDR1 WNHNN and CDR2 SYGVQD (reference sequence). The DNA for the CDR3 is TGCGCCAGCAGTGACGGGGGGTTTTACGAGCAGTACTTC. This sequence encodes CASSDGGFYEQYF.

The genes are TRBV5-1 and TRBJ2-3; 10 bases agree with TRBD2. Trimming took 3 bases from V and 0 from J; bases not matched to a gene: 7. Germline assignment: CDR1 SGHRS and CDR2 YFSETQ. This CDR3 has 17 residues. CDR3 sequence reads: CASSWGASGGSTDTQYF. DNA for the CDR3: TGCGCCAGCAGCTGGGGCGCTAGCGGGGGTAGCACAGATACGCAGTATTTT.

The chain recombines TRBV7-9 with TRBJ2-1; no clear D gene. Germline CDR1 reads SEHNR; CDR2 reads FQNEAQ (reference sequence). The CDR3 extends over 13 amino acids. V was shortened by 7 bases and J by 5 bases, with 12 bases between the two germline ends. CDR3 nucleotide sequence: TGTGCCAGCATCCTTAGTTCAAACAATGAGCAGTTCTTC. It codes for CASILSSNNEQFF.